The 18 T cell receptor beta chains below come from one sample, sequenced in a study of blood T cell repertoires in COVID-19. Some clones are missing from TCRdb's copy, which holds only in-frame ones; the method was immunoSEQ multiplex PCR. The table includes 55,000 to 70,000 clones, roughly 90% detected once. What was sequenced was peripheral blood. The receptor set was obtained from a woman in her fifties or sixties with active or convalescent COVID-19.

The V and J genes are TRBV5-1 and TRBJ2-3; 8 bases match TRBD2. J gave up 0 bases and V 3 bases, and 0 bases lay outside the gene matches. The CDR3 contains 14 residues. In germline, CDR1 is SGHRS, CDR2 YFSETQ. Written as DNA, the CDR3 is TGCGCCAGCAGCTCTAGCGGGAGCACAGATACGCAGTATTTT. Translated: CASSSSGSTDTQYF.

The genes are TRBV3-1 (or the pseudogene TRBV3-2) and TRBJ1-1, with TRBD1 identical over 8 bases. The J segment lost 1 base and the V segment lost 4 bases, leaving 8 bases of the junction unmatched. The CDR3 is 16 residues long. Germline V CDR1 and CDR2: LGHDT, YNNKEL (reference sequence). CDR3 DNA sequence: TGTGCCAGCAGCCCCCGGACAGGGAAGGGGAACACTGAAGCTTTCTTT. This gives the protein CASSPRTGKGNTEAFF.

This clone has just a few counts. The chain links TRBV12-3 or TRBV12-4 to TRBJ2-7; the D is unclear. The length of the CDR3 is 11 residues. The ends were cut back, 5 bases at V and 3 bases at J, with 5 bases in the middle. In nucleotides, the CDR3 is TGTGCCAGCAGTCCCCGCTACGAGCAGTACTTC. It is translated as CASSPRYEQYF.

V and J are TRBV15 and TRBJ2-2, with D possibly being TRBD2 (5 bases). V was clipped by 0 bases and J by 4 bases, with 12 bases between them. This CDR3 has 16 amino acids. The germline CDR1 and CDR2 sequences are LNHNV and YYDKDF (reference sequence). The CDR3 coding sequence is TGTGCCACCAGCAGAGATAAAGGACTTACCACCGGGGAGCTGTTTTTT. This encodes CATSRDKGLTTGELFF.

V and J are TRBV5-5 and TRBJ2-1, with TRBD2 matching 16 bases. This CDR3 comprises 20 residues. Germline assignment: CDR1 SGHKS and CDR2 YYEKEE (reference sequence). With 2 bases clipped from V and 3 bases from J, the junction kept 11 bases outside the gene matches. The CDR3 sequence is CASSFRPPGLAGGDYNEQFF. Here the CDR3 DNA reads TGTGCCAGCAGCTTCCGGCCCCCGGGACTAGCGGGAGGGGACTACAATGAGCAGTTCTTC.

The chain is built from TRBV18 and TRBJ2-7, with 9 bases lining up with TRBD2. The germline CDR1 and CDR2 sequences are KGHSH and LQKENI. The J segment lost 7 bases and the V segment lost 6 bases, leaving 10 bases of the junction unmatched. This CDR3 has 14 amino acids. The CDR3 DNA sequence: TGTGCCAGCTCCGGCGCGGGAGGGTTGAGAGAGCAGTACTTC. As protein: CASSGAGGLREQYF.

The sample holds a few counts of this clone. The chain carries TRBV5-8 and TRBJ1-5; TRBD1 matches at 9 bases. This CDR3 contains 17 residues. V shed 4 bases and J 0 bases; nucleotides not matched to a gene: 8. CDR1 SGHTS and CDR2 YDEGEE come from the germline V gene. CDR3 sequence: CASSAQGAGYSNQPQHF. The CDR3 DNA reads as TGTGCCAGCAGCGCACAGGGGGCAGGGTATAGCAATCAGCCCCAGCATTTT.

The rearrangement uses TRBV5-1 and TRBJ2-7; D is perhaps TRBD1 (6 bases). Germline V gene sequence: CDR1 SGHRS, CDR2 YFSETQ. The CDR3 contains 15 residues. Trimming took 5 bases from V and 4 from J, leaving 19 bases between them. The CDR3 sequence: CASRNSGTNPYEQYF. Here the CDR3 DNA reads TGCGCCAGCAGAAACTCCGGGACAAATCCTTACGAGCAGTACTTC. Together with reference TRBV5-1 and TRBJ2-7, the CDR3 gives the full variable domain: KAGVTQTPRYLIKTRGQQVTLSCSPISGHRSVSWYQQTPGQGLQFLFEYFSETQRNKGNFPGRFSGRQFSNSRSEMNVSTLELGDSALYLCASRNSGTNPYEQYFGPGTRLTVT.

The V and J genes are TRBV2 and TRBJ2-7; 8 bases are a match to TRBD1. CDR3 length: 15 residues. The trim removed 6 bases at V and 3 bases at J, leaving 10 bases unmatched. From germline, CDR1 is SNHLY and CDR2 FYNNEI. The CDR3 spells CASRTGQGLVYEQYF. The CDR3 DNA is TGTGCCAGCAGGACTGGACAGGGTTTGGTCTACGAGCAGTACTTC. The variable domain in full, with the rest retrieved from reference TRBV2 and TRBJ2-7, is EPEVTQTPSHQVTQMGQEVILRCVPISNHLYFYWYRQILGQKVEFLVSFYNNEISEKSEIFDDQFSVERPDGSNFTLKIRSTKLEDSAMYFCASRTGQGLVYEQYFGPGTRLTVT.

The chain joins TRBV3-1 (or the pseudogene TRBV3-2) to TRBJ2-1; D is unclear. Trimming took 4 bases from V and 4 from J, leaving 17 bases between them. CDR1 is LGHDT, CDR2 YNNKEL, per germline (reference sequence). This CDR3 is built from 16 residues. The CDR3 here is CASSPAGPGRYNEQFF. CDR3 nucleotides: TGTGCCAGCAGCCCGGCCGGCCCGGGTCGATACAATGAGCAGTTCTTC.

The CDR3, as DNA: TGTGCCAGCAGCTTGTGGGGGACTGGGACAGATACGCAGTATTTT. Translation: CASSLWGTGTDTQYF. The chain recombines TRBV5-8 with TRBJ2-3; TRBD2 is a possible D gene (6 bases). Trimming stripped 1 base from V and 3 bases from J, with 12 bases between. The CDR3 consists of 15 residues. Germline values: CDR1 SGHTS, CDR2 YDEGEE.

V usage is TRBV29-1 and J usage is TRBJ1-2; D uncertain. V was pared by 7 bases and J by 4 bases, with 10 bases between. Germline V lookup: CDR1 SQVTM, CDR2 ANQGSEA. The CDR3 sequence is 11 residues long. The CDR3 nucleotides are TGCAGCGCCGAGTACCCCTATGGCTACACCTTC. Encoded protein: CSAEYPYGYTF.

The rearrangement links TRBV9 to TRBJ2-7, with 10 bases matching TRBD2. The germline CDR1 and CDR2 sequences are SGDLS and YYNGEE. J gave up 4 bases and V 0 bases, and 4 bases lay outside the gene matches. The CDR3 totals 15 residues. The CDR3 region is CASSVGGTSVYEQYF. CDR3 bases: TGTGCCAGCAGCGTAGGGGGGACTAGCGTATACGAGCAGTACTTC.

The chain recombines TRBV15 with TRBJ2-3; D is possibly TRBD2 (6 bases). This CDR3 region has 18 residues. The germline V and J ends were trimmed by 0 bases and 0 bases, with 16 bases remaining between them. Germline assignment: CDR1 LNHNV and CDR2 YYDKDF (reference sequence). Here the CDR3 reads CATSREMVRRDSTDTQYF. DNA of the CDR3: TGTGCCACCAGCAGAGAAATGGTCCGGCGGGACAGCACAGATACGCAGTATTTT.

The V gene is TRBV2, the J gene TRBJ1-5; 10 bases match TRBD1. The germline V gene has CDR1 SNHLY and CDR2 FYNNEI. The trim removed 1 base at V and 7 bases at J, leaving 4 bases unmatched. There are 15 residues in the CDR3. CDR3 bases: TGTGCCAGCAGTGAAGGGGACAGGGGAAACCAGCCCCAGCATTTT. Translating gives CASSEGDRGNQPQHF. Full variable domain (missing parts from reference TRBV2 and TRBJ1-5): EPEVTQTPSHQVTQMGQEVILRCVPISNHLYFYWYRQILGQKVEFLVSFYNNEISEKSEIFDDQFSVERPDGSNFTLKIRSTKLEDSAMYFCASSEGDRGNQPQHFGDGTRLSIL.

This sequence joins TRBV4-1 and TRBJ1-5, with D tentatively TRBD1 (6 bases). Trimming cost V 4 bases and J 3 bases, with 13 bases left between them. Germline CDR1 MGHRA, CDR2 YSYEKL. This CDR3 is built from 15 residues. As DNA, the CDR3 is TGCGCCAGCAGCCCTACAGGGCCCCTCAATCAGCCCCAGCATTTT. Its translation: CASSPTGPLNQPQHF.

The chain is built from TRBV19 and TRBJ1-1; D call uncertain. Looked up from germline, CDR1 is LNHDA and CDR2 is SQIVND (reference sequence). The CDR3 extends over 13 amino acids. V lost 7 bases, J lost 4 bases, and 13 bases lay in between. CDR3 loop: CASNAGEGTEAFF. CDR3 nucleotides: TGTGCCAGTAACGCTGGGGAGGGCACTGAAGCTTTCTTT.

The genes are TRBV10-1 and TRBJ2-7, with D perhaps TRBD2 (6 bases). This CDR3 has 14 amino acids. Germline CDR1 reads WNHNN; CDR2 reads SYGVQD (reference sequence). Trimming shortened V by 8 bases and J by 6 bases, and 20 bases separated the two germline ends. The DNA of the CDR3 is TGCGCCAGCTCAGGACAAATCGTGGGGGGCGAGCAGTACTTC. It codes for CASSGQIVGGEQYF.